This passage covers 23 T cell receptor beta chains from one sample sequenced in a study of blood T cells in healthy people across ages. Next came a second PCR, run for roughly 7 to 12 cycles, which used a sample-barcoded 5' primer along with a J-beta primer mix. TCRdb ran MiXCR on the 5' RACE reads and lists one entry per CDR3 protein. In the table there are about 620,000 distinct CDR3 sequences, about 50% of which are singletons. The specimen sequenced was blood. The receptors originated from a woman of 80 years or more in good health.

This clonotype was recorded at least ten times. This chain joins TRBV18 and TRBJ1-2; perhaps TRBD1 as D (5 bases). CDR3 size: 14 residues. Per germline, CDR1 KGHSH and CDR2 LQKENI. The V end was cut by 5 bases, the J end by 0 bases, with 10 bases between. CDR3 region: CASSGGSTNYGYTF. The CDR3, as DNA: TGTGCCAGCTCAGGGGGATCTACTAACTATGGCTACACCTTC.

The chain is built from TRBV4-2 and TRBJ1-4; D unresolved. CDR1 and CDR2 (germline): LGHNA, YNFKEQ. Trimming stripped 1 base from V and 0 bases from J, with 9 bases between. The CDR3 sequence is 16 residues long. The CDR3 spells CASSQGLTATNEKLFF. Here the CDR3 DNA reads TGTGCCAGCAGCCAAGGACTGACCGCAACTAATGAAAAACTGTTTTTT.

Points on this clonotype: The junction and the germline gene differ at one end; a read error may be behind it. The J gene is TRBJ1-4, the V gene TRBV3-1; D not certain. Germline CDR1 is LGHDT and CDR2 is YNNKEL (reference sequence). The CDR3 consists of 14 residues. The CDR3 bases are TGTGTCAGCAGCCAGCAGTCAACTAATGAAAAACTGTTTTTT. Amino acids: CVSSQQSTNEKLFF.

This clonotype was observed many times. J is TRBJ2-5 and V is TRBV27; D may be TRBD2 (6 bases). The V gene's germline CDR1 is MNHEY and CDR2 SMNVEV (reference sequence). The CDR3 is made up of 15 amino acids. Between the trimmed V and J ends, which lost 2 bases and 2 bases, there was a span of 12 bases. The CDR3 DNA is TGTGCCAGCAGTTTAAGGGGACTGGCACAAGAGACCCAGTACTTC. Translating it yields CASSLRGLAQETQYF.

This clonotype was observed at least ten times. The CDR3 bases are TGTGCCAGCAGCGGATCTAATTCTGAGCAGTTCTTC. It is translated as CASSGSNSEQFF. The chain recombines TRBV9 with TRBJ2-1; D is uncertain. Germline CDR1 reads SGDLS; CDR2 reads YYNGEE. The CDR3 contains 12 residues. V gave up 3 bases and J gave up 9 bases, with 10 bases separating them.

This chain connects TRBV5-1 to TRBJ2-6, with 7 bases that match TRBD2. V lost 0 bases to trimming and J lost 3 bases; unmatched junction nucleotides: 9. CDR3 length equals 18 residues. Germline CDR1 and CDR2: SGHRS and YFSETQ. The CDR3 sequence: CASSLASAGRGGANVLTF. The CDR3 bases are TGCGCCAGCAGCTTGGCTTCGGCAGGGAGGGGTGGGGCCAACGTCCTGACTTTC.

There are many counts of this clonotype. The chain carries TRBV2 and TRBJ2-1, with 10 positions matching TRBD2. The CDR3 is 15 residues long. Germline lookup yields CDR1 SNHLY and CDR2 FYNNEI. J gave up 2 bases and V 6 bases, and 4 bases lay outside the gene matches. CDR3 protein: CASSDLAGAYNEQFF. The CDR3 DNA follows: TGTGCCAGCAGCGACCTAGCGGGGGCCTACAATGAGCAGTTCTTC.

This chain links TRBV20-1 with TRBJ2-5; D not certain. Germline-derived CDR1 and CDR2 are DFQATT and SNEGSKA (reference sequence). This CDR3 contains 13 residues. Trimming left V 5 bases short and J 3 bases short, with 13 bases between. The CDR3 DNA reads TGCAGTGCTCATGGCGCTGGAGAAGAGACCCAGTACTTC. This codes for CSAHGAGEETQYF.

Regarding this clonotype: Since a much larger clone is just one base distant, this may be a read error. The gene calls are TRBV10-1 and TRBJ2-3, with TRBD2 matching 13 bases. Germline V CDR1 and CDR2: WNHNN, SYGVQD (reference sequence). The CDR3 contains 18 residues. The DNA of the CDR3 is TGCGCCAGCAGTGCCACTAGCGGGGGGGCTTTCAGCACAGATATGCAGTATTTT. Protein sequence: CASSATSGGAFSTDMQYF.

At least ten counts were recorded for this clonotype. The gene calls are TRBV6-5 and TRBJ1-1; D perhaps matches TRBD1 (6 bases). V dropped 3 bases and J dropped 10 bases, with 12 bases sitting between them. Germline values: CDR1 MNHEY, CDR2 SVGAGI. The CDR3 sequence is 12 residues long. The CDR3 here is CASSYRSGAAFF. The CDR3 nucleotides are TGTGCCAGCAGTTATAGGTCGGGGGCAGCTTTCTTT.

The chain combines TRBV5-1 with TRBJ1-5; no clear D. The CDR3 is 15 amino acids. Germline CDR1 SGHRS, CDR2 YFSETQ. Trimming stripped 0 bases from V and 4 bases from J, with 11 bases between. The CDR3, as DNA: TGCGCCAGCAGCTTGGGTGCAGGCAGAAATCAGCCCCAGCATTTT. Protein sequence: CASSLGAGRNQPQHF.

This clonotype has only one observation. The V and J genes are TRBV7-3 and TRBJ2-1; D gene uncertain. The V gene's germline CDR1 is SGHTA and CDR2 FQGTGA. Between the trimmed V and J ends, which lost 5 bases and 8 bases, there was a span of 16 bases. This CDR3 region has 14 residues. CDR3 amino acids: CASSRYMRPHEQFF. CDR3 bases: TGTGCCAGCAGCCGCTACATGCGTCCCCATGAGCAGTTCTTC.

A note on this clonotype: One end of the junction does not line up with germline, which may come from a read error. DNA for the CDR3: TGCAGTACTAGAGGGGGGGACCCCTCGCGGCCCCAGCATTTT. It codes for CSTRGGDPSRPQHF. The rearrangement joins TRBV20-1 to TRBJ1-5; D is possibly TRBD1 (6 bases). Germline V lookup: CDR1 DFQATT, CDR2 SNEGSKA (reference sequence). The CDR3 loop spans 14 amino acids.

The chain links TRBV7-2 to TRBJ2-7, with 8 bases fitting TRBD2. The CDR3 is 18 amino acids. Germline V gene lookup returns CDR1 SGHTA and CDR2 FQGNSA. V shed 0 bases and J 4 bases; nucleotides not matched to a gene: 14. Here the CDR3 reads CASSLAPPRGGGWYEQYF. The DNA of the CDR3 is TGTGCCAGCAGCTTAGCCCCTCCCCGGGGCGGGGGGTGGTACGAGCAGTACTTC.

Turning to this clonotype: A much larger clone differs by one base, so this may be a read error. CDR3 sequence reads: CASSSPRTENEQFF. CDR3 in DNA: TGTGCCAGCAGTTCCCCCCGGACAGAAAATGAGCAGTTCTTC. The V and J genes are TRBV28 and TRBJ2-1; possible D gene TRBD1, 6 bases. Germline V CDR1 and CDR2: MDHEN, SYDVKM. Deletions cut 4 bases from V and 7 bases from J, with 14 bases between. The CDR3 covers 14 residues.

On this clonotype: Possible read error: a much larger clone is one base away. The CDR3 reads CAISSNYETSFVGSEQFF. The CDR3 region has the DNA TGTGCCATCAGCTCAAATTACGAAACTAGCTTTGTGGGCAGTGAGCAGTTCTTC. The chain joins TRBV10-3 to TRBJ2-1, with D possibly matching TRBD2 (6 bases). This CDR3 is 18 amino acids long. V was pared by 6 bases and J by 9 bases, with 30 bases between. Germline V gives CDR1 ENHRY, CDR2 SYGVKD.

Turning to this clonotype: The junction departs from the called germline gene at one end, perhaps through a read error. This chain links TRBV7-9 with TRBJ1-4; 7 bases are shared with TRBD1. Per the germline V gene, CDR1 is SEHNR and CDR2 is FQNEAQ (reference sequence). This CDR3 has 15 amino acids. CDR3 sequence: CVSSRTGAGNEKLFF. The DNA of the CDR3 is TGTGTCAGCAGCAGAACAGGGGCCGGGAATGAAAAACTGTTTTTT.

The chain combines TRBV7-9 with TRBJ2-5; 7 nucleotides agree with TRBD2. V dropped 3 bases and J dropped 0; count of bases not matched to a gene: 4. This CDR3 is 15 amino acids long. Germline CDR1 reads SEHNR; CDR2 reads FQNEAQ (reference sequence). The CDR3 sequence: CASSFGGGYQETQYF. The CDR3 DNA sequence: TGTGCCAGCAGCTTTGGGGGGGGTTACCAAGAGACCCAGTACTTC.

This rearrangement joins TRBV28 to TRBJ1-5; D not certain. Trimming took off 3 bases at V and 4 bases at J, with 13 bases between the two ends. The CDR3 has 15 amino acids. Germline CDR1 reads MDHEN; CDR2 reads SYDVKM. The CDR3 region is CASSLGVQRNQPQHF. Written as DNA, the CDR3 is TGTGCCAGCAGTTTGGGCGTACAGCGGAATCAGCCCCAGCATTTT.

This clonotype was recorded at least ten times. The chain employs TRBV10-3 and TRBJ2-3; a possible D gene is TRBD2 (6 bases). V lost 7 bases and J 2 bases, leaving 10 bases between the germline ends. Germline-derived CDR1 and CDR2 are ENHRY and SYGVKD. The CDR3 is 13 amino acids. The chain's CDR3 is CAITGGSTDTQYF. CDR3 sequence (DNA): TGTGCCATCACTGGGGGGTCCACAGATACGCAGTATTTT.

The CDR3 coding sequence is TGTGCCAGCAGTGGGGGGGGACAGTACAGCAACTATGGCTACACCTTC. It specifies CASSGGGQYSNYGYTF. The chain employs TRBV2 and TRBJ1-2, with TRBD1 matching over 7 bases. This CDR3 is 16 amino acids long. V shed 4 bases, J shed 2 bases, and the junction held 10 bases outside the gene matches. The germline gives CDR1 SNHLY, CDR2 FYNNEI.

This clonotype was counted ten times or more. This chain uses TRBV20-1 with TRBJ2-7, with D possibly matching TRBD2 (6 bases). The germline CDR1 and CDR2 sequences are DFQATT and SNEGSKA (reference sequence). V lost 1 base to trimming and J lost 4 bases, with 23 bases between them. The CDR3 is 17 amino acids. CDR3 sequence reads: CSARGPPGDKGTYEQYF. The CDR3 nucleotides are TGCAGTGCTAGAGGTCCCCCGGGTGATAAAGGGACTTACGAGCAGTACTTC.

The chain uses TRBV2 and TRBJ2-7; unclear D gene. Gene TRBJ2-5 matches the end of the DNA better, so the J call may be wrong. This CDR3 region has 14 residues. CDR1 is SNHLY and CDR2 is FYNNEI in the germline V gene. This chain's CDR3 is CASIGGRAQETQYF. CDR3 DNA: TGTGCCAGCATCGGCGGCCGAGCTCAAGAGACCCAGTACTTC.